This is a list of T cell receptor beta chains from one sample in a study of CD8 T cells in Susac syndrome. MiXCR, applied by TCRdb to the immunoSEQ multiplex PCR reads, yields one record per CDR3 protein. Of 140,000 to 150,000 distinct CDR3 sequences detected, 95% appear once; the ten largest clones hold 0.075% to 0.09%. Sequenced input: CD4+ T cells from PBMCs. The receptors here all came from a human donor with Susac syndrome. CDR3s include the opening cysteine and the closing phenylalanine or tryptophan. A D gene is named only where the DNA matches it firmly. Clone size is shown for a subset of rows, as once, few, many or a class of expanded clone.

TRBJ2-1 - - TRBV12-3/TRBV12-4 CASVQRRLGNEQFF TGTGCCAGCGTACAGCGGAGGCTTGGCAATGAGCAGTTCTTC
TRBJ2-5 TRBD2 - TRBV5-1 CASSGGTSGVAETQYF TGCGCCAGCAGCGGGGGGACTAGCGGGGTTGCGGAGACCCAGTACTTC
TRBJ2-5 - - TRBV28 CASTLTGEGKTQYF TGTGCCAGCACCTTGACAGGGGAGGGGAAGACCCAGTACTTC
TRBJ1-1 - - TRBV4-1 CASSQVTLNTEAFF TGCGCCAGCAGCCAAGTAACTTTGAACACTGAAGCTTTCTTT
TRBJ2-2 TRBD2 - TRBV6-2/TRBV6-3 CASSPSGGAGELFF TGTGCCAGCAGTCCTAGCGGTGGGGCCGGGGAGCTGTTTTTT
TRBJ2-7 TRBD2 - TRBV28 CASSLSGTSGRLSLYEQYF TGTGCCAGCAGTTTATCCGGGACTAGCGGGAGATTAAGTCTCTACGAGCAGTACTTC
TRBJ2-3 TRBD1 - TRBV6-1 CATTPYRGLGADTQYF TGTGCCACCACGCCCTACAGGGGGCTCGGGGCAGATACGCAGTATTTT
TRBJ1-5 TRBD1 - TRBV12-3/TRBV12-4 CASSLRTGGMNQPQHF TGTGCCAGCAGTTTACGGACAGGGGGCATGAATCAGCCCCAGCATTTT
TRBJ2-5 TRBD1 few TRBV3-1 CASSPTGLGETQYF TGTGCCAGCAGCCCGACAGGGCTCGGGGAGACCCAGTACTTC
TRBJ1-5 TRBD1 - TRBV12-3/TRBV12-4 CASSLRAGGVGSQPQHF TGTGCCAGCAGTTTGAGGGCAGGGGGCGTGGGCAGTCAGCCCCAGCATTTT
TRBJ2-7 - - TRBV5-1 CASSLSDPMGEQYF TGCGCCAGCAGCTTGTCCGATCCTATGGGGGAGCAGTACTTC
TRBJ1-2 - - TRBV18 CASSPIDRANYGYTF TGTGCCAGCTCACCCATAGACAGAGCTAACTATGGCTACACCTTC
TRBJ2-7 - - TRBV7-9 CASSSERGPYEQYF TGTGCCAGCAGCTCCGAAAGGGGTCCCTACGAGCAGTACTTC
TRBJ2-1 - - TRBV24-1 CATSDLSERVGEQFF TGTGCCACCAGTGATTTGTCAGAAAGGGTTGGTGAGCAGTTCTTC
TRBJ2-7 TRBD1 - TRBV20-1 CSASVTGDFYEQYF TGCAGTGCTAGTGTGACAGGGGACTTCTACGAGCAGTACTTC
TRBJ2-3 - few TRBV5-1 CASSETLSGPDTQYF TGCGCCAGCAGCGAGACTTTGAGTGGCCCAGATACGCAGTATTTT
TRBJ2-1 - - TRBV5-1 CASSLATANEQFF TGCGCCAGCAGCTTGGCCACGGCCAATGAGCAGTTCTTC
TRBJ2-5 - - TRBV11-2 CASSLVAVRGVQETQYF TGTGCCAGCAGCTTAGTTGCGGTCAGAGGAGTCCAAGAGACCCAGTACTTC
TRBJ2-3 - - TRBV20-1 CSAPGLDTQYF TGCAGTGCTCCCGGTCTGGATACGCAGTATTTT
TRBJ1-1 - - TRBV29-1 CSAKDRSLGDTEAFF TGCAGCGCCAAGGACCGATCCCTAGGGGACACTGAAGCTTTCTTT
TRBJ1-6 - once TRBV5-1 CASSLGGQNNSPLHF TGCGCCAGCAGCTTGGGCGGCCAGAATAATTCACCCCTCCACTTT
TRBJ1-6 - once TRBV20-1 CSALTGFGGSPLHF TGCAGTGCTCTCACAGGGTTCGGAGGCTCACCCCTCCACTTT
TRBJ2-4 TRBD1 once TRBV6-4 CASSDSQGANIQYF TGTGCCAGCAGTGACTCACAGGGGGCAAACATTCAGTACTTC